This is a list of T cell receptor beta chains from one sample in a study of blood T cell repertoires in COVID-19. Assay used: immunoSEQ multiplex PCR; TCRdb lists only in-frame clones, some missing. The table records approximately 31,000 clones, over 90% of them present only once. Specimen: peripheral blood. All receptors derive from a male donor with active COVID-19. CDR3s include the opening cysteine and the closing phenylalanine or tryptophan. A D gene is named only where the DNA matches it firmly. Rows may omit the clone size; those that give it use once, few, many or a size class.

TRBV19	TRBD1	NA	TRBJ1-1	CASITGGQGEAFF	TGTGCCAGTATTACAGGGGGACAAGGTGAAGCTTTCTTT
TRBV10-3	NA	NA	TRBJ1-5	CAISERAQVSTQHF	TGTGCCATCAGTGAGCGGGCACAGGTCTCCACCCAGCATTTT
TRBV6-1	TRBD1	NA	TRBJ2-7	CASSDSGQPLYEQYF	TGTGCCAGCAGTGATTCGGGACAGCCTCTCTACGAGCAGTACTTC
TRBV7-2	TRBD1	NA	TRBJ1-2	CASSPGTGRNTF	TGTGCCAGCAGCCCCGGGACAGGCCGTAACACCTTC
TRBV7-8	NA	NA	TRBJ2-7	CASSSRGDSPIKRSYEQYF	TGTGCCAGCAGTTCTAGAGGGGACTCACCCATTAAGAGGAGCTACGAGCAGTACTTC
TRBV19	NA	NA	TRBJ1-2	CASSTLTADPIGYTF	TGTGCCAGTAGTACCCTCACAGCGGACCCAATCGGCTACACCTTC
TRBV6-5	NA	NA	TRBJ1-5	CASSFRGSNQPQHF	TGTGCCAGCAGTTTCCGGGGGAGCAATCAGCCCCAGCATTTT
TRBV6-5	NA	NA	TRBJ1-1	CASSLRQDTEAFF	TGTGCCAGCAGTCTAAGACAGGACACTGAAGCTTTCTTT
TRBV27	TRBD1	NA	TRBJ2-1	CASFQRGRGTYNEQFF	TGTGCCTCCTTCCAACGGGGCAGGGGGACCTACAATGAGCAGTTCTTC
TRBV11-3	NA	NA	TRBJ1-1	CASSTQGMGAFF	TGTGCCAGCAGCACTCAGGGTATGGGGGCTTTCTTT
TRBV18	NA	NA	TRBJ1-1	CASSPPGQSNTEAFF	TGTGCCAGCTCACCACCGGGACAATCGAACACTGAAGCTTTCTTT
TRBV11-3	TRBD1	NA	TRBJ2-2	CASSLVMWDRATGELFF	TGTGCCAGCAGCTTAGTAATGTGGGACAGAGCCACCGGGGAGCTGTTTTTT
TRBV9	NA	NA	TRBJ2-1	CASSELSTGEQFF	TGTGCCAGCAGCGAACTATCTACGGGGGAGCAGTTCTTC
TRBV5-6	NA	NA	TRBJ1-1	CASSLARGREAFF	TGTGCCAGCAGCTTGGCCCGGGGGAGGGAAGCTTTCTTT
TRBV19	TRBD1	NA	TRBJ2-3	CASSDRGFTDTQYF	TGTGCCAGTAGTGACAGGGGGTTCACAGATACGCAGTATTTT
TRBV6-5	NA	NA	TRBJ1-2	CASSYSRVANYGYTF	TGTGCCAGCAGTTACTCGAGGGTAGCTAACTATGGCTACACCTTC
TRBV14	NA	NA	TRBJ1-5	CASSPTGHPSQPQHF	TGTGCCAGCAGCCCCACAGGACACCCGAGTCAGCCCCAGCATTTT
TRBV27	NA	NA	TRBJ2-7	CASSLFTGGHEQYF	TGTGCCAGCAGTTTATTTACAGGTGGCCACGAGCAGTACTTC
TRBV13	TRBD1	NA	TRBJ2-5	CASSILGTGGRETQYF	TGTGCCAGCAGCATCCTCGGGACAGGGGGGAGGGAGACCCAGTACTTC
TRBV4-3	NA	NA	TRBJ2-1	CASSQESFRDTSYNEQFF	TGCGCCAGCAGCCAAGAGAGTTTTCGGGACACATCCTACAATGAGCAGTTCTTC
TRBV9	TRBD2	NA	TRBJ2-1	CASSIGTSGGMGEQFF	TGTGCCAGCAGCATCGGGACTAGCGGGGGGATGGGTGAGCAGTTCTTC
TRBV4-1	NA	once	TRBJ2-7	CASSQATYLGLKGLYEQYF	TGCGCCAGCAGCCAAGCGACCTACTTGGGGTTGAAGGGACTCTACGAGCAGTACTTC
TRBV6-5	TRBD1	NA	TRBJ1-2	CASRGQPVNYGYTF	TGTGCCAGCAGGGGACAGCCTGTCAACTATGGCTACACCTTC
TRBV6-1	NA	NA	TRBJ1-1	CASSEGQNTEAFF	TGTGCCAGCAGTGAAGGGCAGAACACTGAAGCTTTCTTT
TRBV27	TRBD2	few	TRBJ2-2	CASSLWRRGGRGGELFF	TGTGCCAGCAGTTTATGGAGGCGGGGGGGCCGGGGCGGGGAGCTGTTTTTT
TRBV5-1	NA	NA	TRBJ1-4	CASRVQGISNEKLFF	TGCGCCAGCAGGGTCCAGGGGATAAGTAATGAAAAACTGTTTTTT
TRBV30	NA	NA	TRBJ1-4	CAWSVQGEKLFF	TGTGCCTGGAGTGTCCAGGGGGAAAAACTGTTTTTT
TRBV19	NA	once	TRBJ1-2	CASSIDPFGNYGYTF	TGTGCCAGTAGTATAGACCCCTTCGGGAACTATGGCTACACCTTC
TRBV19	NA	NA	TRBJ1-5	CASSIDPNRGNQPQHF	TGTGCCAGTAGTATAGACCCTAACAGGGGCAATCAGCCCCAGCATTTT
TRBV6-5	NA	NA	TRBJ1-3	CASSLGAGNTIYF	TGTGCCAGCAGCCTCGGAGCTGGAAACACCATATATTTT
TRBV3-1/TRBV3-2	NA	NA	TRBJ1-5	CASSQARVGRYSNQPQHF	TGTGCCAGCAGCCAAGCCAGGGTCGGCCGGTATAGCAATCAGCCCCAGCATTTT
TRBV14	TRBD1	NA	TRBJ1-1	CASSQDDWLFSPGQKNTEAFF	TGTGCCAGCAGCCAAGATGACTGGCTTTTTTCTCCGGGACAGAAAAACACTGAAGCTTTCTTT
TRBV9	TRBD2	NA	TRBJ2-1	CASRASGGPRNEQFF	TGTGCCAGCAGAGCTAGCGGGGGGCCAAGGAATGAGCAGTTCTTC
TRBV18	TRBD1	NA	TRBJ1-2	CASSPTDRTYGYTF	TGTGCCAGCTCACCTACGGACAGGACGTATGGCTACACCTTC
TRBV4-1	NA	NA	TRBJ1-5	CASSQDRARSVNQPQHF	TGCGCCAGCAGCCAAGATAGAGCACGGTCGGTCAATCAGCCCCAGCATTTT
TRBV7-9	NA	NA	TRBJ1-1	CASVSAWTLNTEAFF	TGTGCCAGCGTATCCGCGTGGACTTTGAACACTGAAGCTTTCTTT
TRBV5-4	NA	once	TRBJ2-3	CASSGGSSFFTDTQYF	TGTGCCAGCAGCGGGGGGTCCAGCTTCTTCACAGATACGCAGTATTTT
TRBV5-6	NA	once	TRBJ1-1	CASSSAMRGGTEAFF	TGTGCCAGCAGCTCGGCCATGCGGGGAGGTACTGAAGCTTTCTTT
TRBV10-2	NA	NA	TRBJ1-1	CASTDGGRGAFF	TGCGCCAGCACCGACGGGGGACGCGGAGCTTTCTTT
TRBV4-1	NA	NA	TRBJ2-3	CASSLHGDTQYF	TGCGCCAGCAGCCTCCACGGAGATACGCAGTATTTT
TRBV5-1	NA	NA	TRBJ2-7	CASSLGLLSGEQYF	TGCGCCAGCAGCTTGGGACTGCTGAGCGGCGAGCAGTACTTC
TRBV4-1	NA	NA	TRBJ1-5	CASSQDQGNQPQHF	TGCGCCAGCAGCCAAGATCAGGGCAACCAGCCCCAGCATTTT
TRBV5-1	TRBD1	NA	TRBJ2-7	CASSLGGGRGLSYEQYF	TGCGCCAGCAGCTTGGGGGGCGGCAGGGGGCTATCCTACGAGCAGTACTTC
TRBV19	TRBD2	NA	TRBJ2-1	CASSPRTSSVKNEQFF	TGTGCCAGTAGTCCTCGGACTAGCTCAGTTAAGAATGAGCAGTTCTTC
TRBV4-3	TRBD2	once	TRBJ2-3	CASSQDVAGGTDTQYF	TGCGCCAGCAGCCAAGATGTAGCGGGGGGCACAGATACGCAGTATTTT
TRBV20-1	NA	NA	TRBJ1-5	CAQGFQPQHF	TGCGCCCAGGGTTTTCAGCCCCAGCATTTT
TRBV14	TRBD2	once	TRBJ2-1	CASSPVGVAGYNEQFF	TGTGCCAGCAGCCCGGTCGGGGTAGCGGGGTACAATGAGCAGTTCTTC
TRBV5-1	NA	NA	TRBJ2-7	CASSQGGTGAYEQYF	TGCGCCAGCAGTCAGGGGGGGACAGGAGCCTACGAGCAGTACTTC
TRBV18	NA	NA	TRBJ1-2	CASNRGTASAVYGYTF	TGTGCCAGCAACCGGGGTACAGCCTCGGCGGTCTATGGCTACACCTTC
TRBV30	TRBD1	NA	TRBJ1-3	CAWSSGQVPGNTIYF	TGTGCCTGGAGTTCAGGACAGGTCCCTGGAAACACCATATATTTT
TRBV19	TRBD1	NA	TRBJ2-2	CASSFQTGIFGGELFF	TGTGCCAGTAGTTTTCAGACAGGGATATTTGGCGGGGAGCTGTTTTTT